This T cell receptor beta chain was found in a study of shared clonotypes between healthy human individuals (TCRdb year 2020). Context from the whole study: A few men and a couple of women, aged 18 to 49 years, made up the cohort. For each donor, three plates each were used for CD4 naive and CD4 memory, two plates were used for CD8 naive, and one plate was used for CD8 memory. To estimate repertoire size and how much clonotypes are shared between individuals, the study performed deep sequencing of blood TCR repertoires from five healthy adults. To increase sequencing depth and limit assay-specific biases, TCR repertoire library preparation and sequencing were carried out by different laboratories using diverse techniques. Each donor's leukapheresis produced roughly between about 0.8 and 10 billion PBMCs.

V is pruned by 5 bases and J by 4 bases, leaving 7 bases of the junction without a gene match. For CDR1 and CDR2, the germline V gene lists SGHAT and FQNNGV. The CDR3 numbers 14 residues from cysteine through phenylalanine. The only DNA kept is the CDR3, 42 bases in frame from the first base. The donors were healthy, HIV-negative adults who had no recently reported acute infections or vaccinations. Every donor was a Caucasian adult residing in Nashville, Tennessee, USA. CD4+ T cells were enriched by magnetic negative selection; naive cells were then positively selected on CD45RA, and the negative fraction formed the memory subset. Blood was collected by leukapheresis, and PBMCs were isolated by Ficoll-Histopaque density gradient centrifugation and then cryopreserved in liquid nitrogen vapor phase. Analytical flow cytometry was used to check the purity and quantity of each magnetically sorted T cell population. Genomic DNA was isolated from every sorted fraction and measured by UV absorbance on a Nanodrop 2000c.

On the study overall, not on this receptor specifically: When a few donors were compared, the shared fraction of clonotypes was around 4.6% for naive CD4, 3.5% for naive CD8, 2.3% for memory CD4, and 0.4% for memory CD8. Higher generation probabilities were observed for clonotypes shared by all four sorted-subset donors than for non-shared clonotypes. Only blood was sampled, and tissue TCR repertoires likely differ from those in blood. Rarefaction of sorted-subset datasets indicated incomplete sequencing despite the large sequencing depth. The small number of donors limited the genetic and exposure-history diversity represented. Larger estimated clonotype richness was generally found for naive subsets than for memory subsets. Pairwise subsampling led to the expectation that sequencing depth would affect the degree of clonotype sharing among donors.

As concerns this clone: Its antigen specificity is not known. No base quality values were provided; no much bigger clone lies one nucleotide off.

Using the deep immunoSEQ assay, multiplex PCR amplified TCR CDR3 regions from genomic DNA. Extracted genomic DNA from each cell subset was spread evenly across all wells of several immunoSEQ 96-well plates, with each plate serving as a replicate. For sorted subsets, approximately 210 ng of genomic DNA, equivalent to 25,000 to 30,000 T cell genomes, went into each replicate PCR. The purified libraries were quantified using a Qubit 3.0 fluorometer, sized with a Bioanalyzer 2100, and then quantified again using the KAPA Library Quantification kit. A separate single-read 150-cycle Illumina NextSeq 550 flow cell was used to sequence each immunoSEQ 96-well plate. The study's processing was this. Because the immunoSEQ output held only junctional sequences and lacked quality scores, the filtering could not match the filtering applied to full-length reads. Sequences were annotated with PyIR, a Python wrapper for IgBLAST v1.9, and V/J genes and CDR3 were assigned using IMGT germline references. Reads with weak V/J assignments (E-value above 1e-6), missing CDR3, stop codons, out-of-frame junctions, or ambiguous translated residues were removed. V3J clonotypes were defined as sequences sharing the same inferred V gene, J gene, and CDR3 amino acid sequence. The percentage overlap between two repertoires was calculated by dividing the number of shared unique clonotypes by the size of the smaller repertoire. Three approaches were used to assess repertoire richness: RTK rarefaction, the Chao1 estimator, and Recon v2.1 estimates of unobserved clonotypes. For all TCRbeta clonotypes obtained by the gDNA method from a few donors, generation probabilities were computed with OLGA. TCRdb carries this immuneACCESS record with in-frame sequences only. Its versions omit some clonotypes, under half of them owing to an unresolved V gene in the studies checked, with the rest unexplained. For V, J and clone size, that table is used; D and trimming come from the DNA. Across this sample there are some 2.1 million clones, with 95% seen only once. About 0.13% of the sample belongs to the ten largest clones.

Recombination joined TRBV11-2 with TRBJ2-5, with 7 junctional bases fitting TRBD1. The TCR was taken from a man aged 18 to 30 in good health. Sequencing used naive CD4+ T cells sorted from blood. The cell subset or site label for this specimen denotes: CD45RA+ positively selected. The DNA sequence is given as TGTGCCAGCAGCGTTCCGGGACAGACAGAGACCCAGTACTTC. Translated, it gives CASSVPGQTETQYF.